This record covers a single T cell receptor beta chain. The data were obtained in a study of blood T cell repertoires in COVID-19. Across the study: Sites in the United States, Italy and Spain provided acute and convalescent COVID-19 samples. PBMCs, B-cell-depleted T cells, or T cells provided the cDNA or gDNA that made up the material.

V lost 6 bases to trimming and J lost 4 bases; unmatched junction nucleotides: 9. Germline CDR1 is LNHDA and CDR2 is SQIVND (reference sequence). The CDR3 is made up of 14 amino acids. Assay: immunoSEQ multiplex PCR; the TCRdb copy retains only in-frame clones and omits some. This sample has 350,000 to 500,000 clones, with about 90% found just once. Material: peripheral blood. This rearrangement joins TRBV19 to TRBJ2-7; 7 nucleotides line up with TRBD1. The source is a man younger than 30 with COVID-19, enrolled during active disease. This CDR3 is CASSDPGQRYEQYF. The CDR3 bases are TGTGCCAGTAGCGACCCGGGACAGAGGTACGAGCAGTACTTC.